This is a list of T cell receptor beta chains from one sample in a study of PD-1 blockade in classical Hodgkin lymphoma. Assay used: immunoSEQ multiplex PCR; TCRdb lists only in-frame clones, some missing. The table has 90,000 to 100,000 clones, around 80% seen once; the top ten hold 8% to 9.5%. Specimen: peripheral blood mononuclear cells (PBMCs), collected before the fourth cycle of nivolumab. The receptors were gathered from a human donor with classical Hodgkin lymphoma. Both conserved end residues are part of each CDR3. Each record gives: D gene, J gene, V gene, clone size, CDR3 protein, CDR3 DNA. A D gene is named only where the DNA matches it firmly. A row's size may be missing; if present it is once, few, many or a size class.

d_gene: .; j_gene: TRBJ2-1; v_gene: TRBV29-1; abundance: once; CDR3aa: CSVEGGLNEQFF; CDR3nt: TGCAGCGTTGAAGGGGGTCTGAATGAGCAGTTCTTC
d_gene: TRBD2; j_gene: TRBJ2-3; v_gene: TRBV5-1; abundance: .; CDR3aa: CASSSTGGPGTDTQYF; CDR3nt: TGCGCCAGCAGCTCGACGGGGGGGCCTGGCACAGATACGCAGTATTTT
d_gene: .; j_gene: TRBJ2-6; v_gene: TRBV9; abundance: .; CDR3aa: CASGQGGPGANVLTF; CDR3nt: TGTGCCAGCGGGCAGGGAGGTCCTGGGGCCAACGTCCTGACTTTC
d_gene: .; j_gene: TRBJ2-5; v_gene: TRBV28; abundance: .; CDR3aa: CASSPYGGARETQYF; CDR3nt: TGTGCCAGCAGTCCGTATGGGGGGGCGCGGGAGACCCAGTACTTC
d_gene: .; j_gene: TRBJ1-1; v_gene: TRBV2; abundance: few; CDR3aa: CASSEDTNTEAFF; CDR3nt: TGTGCCAGCAGTGAGGACACTAACACTGAAGCTTTCTTT
d_gene: .; j_gene: TRBJ2-6; v_gene: TRBV7-3; abundance: .; CDR3aa: CASSPRDWSSGANVLTF; CDR3nt: TGTGCCAGCAGCCCCCGGGACTGGAGCTCTGGGGCCAACGTCCTGACTTTC
d_gene: .; j_gene: TRBJ1-1; v_gene: TRBV7-9; abundance: .; CDR3aa: CASSLLGGRTEAFF; CDR3nt: TGTGCCAGCAGCCTCTTAGGGGGACGCACTGAAGCTTTCTTT
d_gene: .; j_gene: TRBJ1-4; v_gene: TRBV10-2; abundance: .; CDR3aa: CASSETGAFNEKLFF; CDR3nt: TGCGCCAGCAGTGAGACTGGGGCCTTTAATGAAAAACTGTTTTTT
d_gene: TRBD2; j_gene: TRBJ2-3; v_gene: TRBV11-2; abundance: .; CDR3aa: CASSPVFFWEGGVTDTQYF; CDR3nt: TGTGCCAGCAGCCCGGTCTTTTTTTGGGAGGGAGGGGTCACAGATACGCAGTATTTT
d_gene: TRBD1; j_gene: TRBJ1-4; v_gene: TRBV18; abundance: .; CDR3aa: CASSPKLGQGASTNEKLFF; CDR3nt: TGTGCCAGCTCACCGAAACTGGGACAGGGGGCATCAACTAATGAAAAACTGTTTTTT
d_gene: .; j_gene: TRBJ2-5; v_gene: TRBV6-5; abundance: .; CDR3aa: CASSYPGSETQYF; CDR3nt: TGTGCCAGCAGTTACCCTGGTTCGGAGACCCAGTACTTC
d_gene: .; j_gene: TRBJ2-7; v_gene: TRBV5-1; abundance: .; CDR3aa: CASSFSGEYEQYF; CDR3nt: TGCGCCAGCAGCTTTTCAGGGGAATACGAGCAGTACTTC
d_gene: TRBD1; j_gene: TRBJ2-7; v_gene: TRBV19; abundance: few; CDR3aa: CASPGTGAYEQYF; CDR3nt: TGTGCCAGTCCCGGGACAGGTGCCTACGAGCAGTACTTC
d_gene: .; j_gene: TRBJ1-1; v_gene: TRBV5-6; abundance: .; CDR3aa: CASRFGWNMNTEAFF; CDR3nt: TGTGCCAGCCGTTTCGGGTGGAACATGAACACTGAAGCTTTCTTT
d_gene: TRBD1; j_gene: TRBJ2-4; v_gene: TRBV5-1; abundance: .; CDR3aa: CASSLGAGGLPKNIQYF; CDR3nt: TGCGCCAGCAGCTTGGGGGCAGGGGGCCTTCCCAAAAACATTCAGTACTTC
d_gene: .; j_gene: TRBJ1-5; v_gene: TRBV7-2; abundance: once; CDR3aa: CASSLALGGGQPQHF; CDR3nt: TGTGCCAGCAGCTTAGCGCTTGGGGGGGGTCAGCCCCAGCATTTT
d_gene: .; j_gene: TRBJ2-7; v_gene: TRBV7-9; abundance: .; CDR3aa: CASSLAAVGEQYF; CDR3nt: TGTGCCAGCAGCTTAGCGGCCGTGGGCGAGCAGTACTTC
d_gene: .; j_gene: TRBJ2-2; v_gene: TRBV14; abundance: .; CDR3aa: CASSQDWAGNTGELFF; CDR3nt: TGTGCCAGCAGCCAAGATTGGGCCGGGAACACCGGGGAGCTGTTTTTT
d_gene: .; j_gene: TRBJ2-5; v_gene: TRBV5-8; abundance: few; CDR3aa: CASSWGLAETQYF; CDR3nt: TGTGCCAGCAGCTGGGGGCTAGCTGAGACCCAGTACTTC
d_gene: .; j_gene: TRBJ1-4; v_gene: TRBV19; abundance: few; CDR3aa: CASSRSNRVDRNEKLFF; CDR3nt: TGTGCCAGTAGTAGGAGTAACAGGGTTGATCGCAATGAAAAACTGTTTTTT
d_gene: .; j_gene: TRBJ2-3; v_gene: TRBV5-4; abundance: .; CDR3aa: CASSPRREDTQYF; CDR3nt: TGTGCCAGCAGCCCCCGCCGGGAGGATACGCAGTATTTT
d_gene: TRBD1; j_gene: TRBJ1-1; v_gene: TRBV11-2; abundance: .; CDR3aa: CASSAGQGDTEAFF; CDR3nt: TGTGCCAGCAGCGCGGGACAGGGGGACACTGAAGCTTTCTTT
d_gene: .; j_gene: TRBJ2-3; v_gene: TRBV28; abundance: .; CDR3aa: CASSLLYRQPDTQYF; CDR3nt: TGTGCCAGCAGTTTACTATACCGACAGCCAGATACGCAGTATTTT
d_gene: TRBD1; j_gene: TRBJ1-1; v_gene: TRBV27; abundance: .; CDR3aa: CASSFERGPNTEAFF; CDR3nt: TGTGCCAGCAGTTTTGAAAGGGGGCCGAACACTGAAGCTTTCTTT
d_gene: .; j_gene: TRBJ2-2; v_gene: TRBV6-5; abundance: .; CDR3aa: CASSYFFTGELFF; CDR3nt: TGTGCCAGCAGTTACTTCTTCACCGGGGAGCTGTTTTTT
d_gene: .; j_gene: TRBJ2-7; v_gene: TRBV5-1; abundance: .; CDR3aa: CASRAVYEQYF; CDR3nt: TGCGCCAGCCGGGCGGTCTACGAGCAGTACTTC
d_gene: .; j_gene: TRBJ1-5; v_gene: TRBV7-9; abundance: .; CDR3aa: CASSLGVGDLSNQPQHF; CDR3nt: TGTGCCAGCAGCTTAGGCGTCGGCGACCTTAGCAATCAGCCCCAGCATTTT
d_gene: .; j_gene: TRBJ1-1; v_gene: TRBV7-9; abundance: .; CDR3aa: CASSLVLQRLRVEAFF; CDR3nt: TGTGCCAGCAGCTTGGTCCTACAGCGCCTCAGGGTGGAAGCTTTCTTT
d_gene: .; j_gene: TRBJ2-1; v_gene: TRBV7-8; abundance: .; CDR3aa: CASSPRDISYNEQFF; CDR3nt: TGTGCCAGCAGCCCCCGAGATATCTCCTACAATGAGCAGTTCTTC
d_gene: .; j_gene: TRBJ2-1; v_gene: TRBV7-3; abundance: .; CDR3aa: CASSLWDSSYNEQFF; CDR3nt: TGTGCCAGCAGCTTATGGGACTCTTCCTACAATGAGCAGTTCTTC
d_gene: .; j_gene: TRBJ2-7; v_gene: TRBV7-2; abundance: .; CDR3aa: CASSPRGLDEQYF; CDR3nt: TGTGCCAGCAGCCCCCGCGGGCTAGACGAGCAGTACTTC
d_gene: TRBD1; j_gene: TRBJ1-4; v_gene: TRBV18; abundance: few; CDR3aa: CASSPRQGTATNEKLFF; CDR3nt: TGTGCCAGCTCACCTAGACAGGGAACTGCAACTAATGAAAAACTGTTTTTT
d_gene: .; j_gene: TRBJ2-7; v_gene: TRBV6-1; abundance: once; CDR3aa: CASSREISYEQYF; CDR3nt: TGTGCCAGCAGTCGGGAGATTTCCTACGAGCAGTACTTC
d_gene: .; j_gene: TRBJ2-4; v_gene: TRBV4-1; abundance: once; CDR3aa: CASSQDGPASRDIQYF; CDR3nt: TGCGCCAGCAGCCAAGATGGGCCAGCGTCAAGGGACATTCAGTACTTC
d_gene: .; j_gene: TRBJ2-1; v_gene: TRBV7-6; abundance: .; CDR3aa: CASSPANYYEQFF; CDR3nt: TGTGCCAGCAGCCCAGCTAACTATTATGAGCAGTTCTTC
d_gene: .; j_gene: TRBJ1-6; v_gene: TRBV13; abundance: .; CDR3aa: CASSLQGGGNSPLHF; CDR3nt: TGTGCCAGCAGCTTACAGGGAGGCGGGAATTCACCCCTCCACTTT
d_gene: .; j_gene: TRBJ2-5; v_gene: TRBV5-6; abundance: .; CDR3aa: CASRGMSEKTQYF; CDR3nt: TGTGCCAGCAGGGGGATGAGTGAGAAGACCCAGTACTTC
d_gene: TRBD2; j_gene: TRBJ2-7; v_gene: TRBV6-5; abundance: .; CDR3aa: CASSYPTSSWLYEQYF; CDR3nt: TGTGCCAGCAGTTACCCGACTAGCTCGTGGTTGTACGAGCAGTACTTC
d_gene: TRBD1; j_gene: TRBJ2-7; v_gene: TRBV12-5; abundance: .; CDR3aa: CASGQEIGTGGVEQYF; CDR3nt: TGTGCTAGTGGTCAAGAGATCGGGACAGGGGGCGTCGAGCAGTACTTC
d_gene: .; j_gene: TRBJ2-3; v_gene: TRBV6-1; abundance: .; CDR3aa: CASSVHRTDQDTQYF; CDR3nt: TGTGCCAGCAGTGTACACCGGACAGATCAAGATACGCAGTATTTT
d_gene: TRBD2; j_gene: TRBJ2-1; v_gene: TRBV19; abundance: once; CDR3aa: CASSIQGSGTSGRARYEQFF; CDR3nt: TGTGCCAGTAGTATACAGGGGTCCGGGACTAGCGGGAGGGCCAGGTATGAGCAGTTCTTC
d_gene: .; j_gene: TRBJ2-5; v_gene: TRBV4-3; abundance: .; CDR3aa: CASSQGFYGLQETQYF; CDR3nt: TGCGCCAGCAGTCAGGGGTTCTACGGACTCCAAGAGACCCAGTACTTC
d_gene: .; j_gene: TRBJ2-3; v_gene: TRBV29-1; abundance: .; CDR3aa: CSAYLRGLFTDTQYF; CDR3nt: TGCAGCGCCTACCTCCGGGGCTTATTCACAGATACGCAGTATTTT
d_gene: .; j_gene: TRBJ1-2; v_gene: TRBV9; abundance: .; CDR3aa: CASSVLPGGDYGYTF; CDR3nt: TGTGCCAGCAGCGTACTCCCCGGGGGGGACTATGGCTACACCTTC
d_gene: .; j_gene: TRBJ2-3; v_gene: TRBV14; abundance: .; CDR3aa: CASSQEFIGTFGTDTQYF; CDR3nt: TGTGCCAGCAGCCAAGAGTTCATTGGTACCTTTGGCACAGATACGCAGTATTTT
d_gene: TRBD1; j_gene: TRBJ2-7; v_gene: TRBV19; abundance: .; CDR3aa: CASSSGDRFSYEQYF; CDR3nt: TGTGCCAGTAGCTCCGGGGACAGGTTCTCCTACGAGCAGTACTTC
d_gene: TRBD1; j_gene: TRBJ2-2; v_gene: TRBV7-2; abundance: .; CDR3aa: CASSLITGGTGELFF; CDR3nt: TGTGCCAGCAGCTTAATAACAGGGGGCACCGGGGAGCTGTTTTTT
d_gene: .; j_gene: TRBJ2-2; v_gene: TRBV19; abundance: .; CDR3aa: CASTRGVTNTGELFF; CDR3nt: TGTGCCAGCACCAGGGGGGTAACGAACACCGGGGAGCTGTTTTTT
d_gene: TRBD1; j_gene: TRBJ2-5; v_gene: TRBV5-1; abundance: .; CDR3aa: CASSLGGTGEETQYF; CDR3nt: TGCGCCAGCAGCTTGGGTGGGACAGGCGAAGAGACCCAGTACTTC
d_gene: .; j_gene: TRBJ1-4; v_gene: TRBV5-4; abundance: .; CDR3aa: CASSFGGRDEKLFF; CDR3nt: TGTGCCAGCAGCTTTGGGGGAAGGGATGAAAAACTGTTTTTT
d_gene: .; j_gene: TRBJ1-1; v_gene: TRBV7-2; abundance: .; CDR3aa: CASSLADILSEAFF; CDR3nt: TGTGCCAGCAGCTTAGCCGACATCCTATCAGAAGCTTTCTTT
d_gene: .; j_gene: TRBJ1-2; v_gene: TRBV6-6; abundance: .; CDR3aa: CASSSFLGTNNGYTF; CDR3nt: TGTGCCAGCAGTTCCTTCCTAGGGACGAACAATGGCTACACCTTC